The rows below give T cell receptor beta chains drawn from one sample of a study of cytomegalovirus exposure and HLA in healthy donors. The table came from immunoSEQ multiplex PCR; TCRdb's copy has only in-frame clones and leaves some out. The table records some 210,000 clones, around 83% of them present only once. The sample was PBMCs. These receptor sequences come from a woman aged 50 to 65 in good health and CMV-seropositive. CDR3s include the opening cysteine and the closing phenylalanine or tryptophan. Each record gives: CDR3 length, D gene, clone size, J gene, V gene, CDR3 DNA, CDR3 protein. The D gene is left open where the match is weak. Where a row states a size, it is once, few, many or the class of an expanded clone; other rows omit it.

CDR3 length: 17; D gene: NA; clone size: NA; J gene: TRBJ1-6; V gene: TRBV13; CDR3 DNA: TGTGCCAGCAGCCTCACCCAAGAGGGGGGGAACAATTCACCCCTCCACTTT; CDR3 protein: CASSLTQEGGNNSPLHF
CDR3 length: 12; D gene: NA; clone size: NA; J gene: TRBJ1-4; V gene: TRBV25-1; CDR3 DNA: TGTGCCACCACAGCGACGGGAGGTAAACTGTTTTTT; CDR3 protein: CATTATGGKLFF
CDR3 length: 15; D gene: TRBD1; clone size: NA; J gene: TRBJ1-6; V gene: TRBV9; CDR3 DNA: TGTGCCAGCAGCGTTGGGGACAGGGGTGTCTCACCCCTCCACTTT; CDR3 protein: CASSVGDRGVSPLHF
CDR3 length: 13; D gene: TRBD1; clone size: NA; J gene: TRBJ2-5; V gene: TRBV5-1; CDR3 DNA: TGCGCCAGCAGTCACGAGGGGGCGACGACCCAGTACTTC; CDR3 protein: CASSHEGATTQYF
CDR3 length: 16; D gene: NA; clone size: NA; J gene: TRBJ2-6; V gene: TRBV5-4; CDR3 DNA: TGTGCCAGCAGCTTGGACAGGGCGGACGGGGCCAACGTCCTGACTTTC; CDR3 protein: CASSLDRADGANVLTF
CDR3 length: 13; D gene: TRBD1; clone size: few; J gene: TRBJ2-7; V gene: TRBV18; CDR3 DNA: TGTGCCAGCTCCCCGGACAGGGCCTACGAGCAGTACTTC; CDR3 protein: CASSPDRAYEQYF
CDR3 length: 14; D gene: TRBD1; clone size: NA; J gene: TRBJ2-7; V gene: TRBV5-6; CDR3 DNA: TGTGCCAGCAGCTCCGGGACAGGTATTTACGAGCAGTACTTC; CDR3 protein: CASSSGTGIYEQYF
CDR3 length: 18; D gene: TRBD2; clone size: NA; J gene: TRBJ2-3; V gene: TRBV9; CDR3 DNA: TGTGCCAGCGGACCCCTTGGGATGAGGGAGGGCGATACAGATACGCAGTATTTT; CDR3 protein: CASGPLGMREGDTDTQYF
CDR3 length: 16; D gene: TRBD1; clone size: NA; J gene: TRBJ1-5; V gene: TRBV19; CDR3 DNA: TGTGCCAGTAGTAGTTCTGGGACAGGGGGCAATCAGCCCCAGCATTTT; CDR3 protein: CASSSSGTGGNQPQHF
CDR3 length: 13; D gene: NA; clone size: NA; J gene: TRBJ1-2; V gene: TRBV11-2; CDR3 DNA: TGTGCCAGCAGCTCCCGGACCAGGGAAGGCTACACCTTC; CDR3 protein: CASSSRTREGYTF
CDR3 length: 15; D gene: NA; clone size: NA; J gene: TRBJ1-2; V gene: TRBV9; CDR3 DNA: TGTGCCAGCAGCGACCCACTAAAGGGAGGCTATGGCTACACCTTC; CDR3 protein: CASSDPLKGGYGYTF
CDR3 length: 15; D gene: TRBD2; clone size: NA; J gene: TRBJ2-7; V gene: TRBV2; CDR3 DNA: TGTGCCAGCAGCAGCGGGGGTCGGCCCTCCTACGAGCAGTACTTC; CDR3 protein: CASSSGGRPSYEQYF
CDR3 length: 15; D gene: NA; clone size: NA; J gene: TRBJ1-2; V gene: TRBV7-2; CDR3 DNA: TGTGCCAGCAGCTTAGCGTGGGCAGGGGAGAATGGCTACACCTTC; CDR3 protein: CASSLAWAGENGYTF
CDR3 length: 14; D gene: TRBD1; clone size: NA; J gene: TRBJ1-1; V gene: TRBV30; CDR3 DNA: TGTGCCTTATTTTTTTTGACAGGGGGCACTGAAGCTTTCTTT; CDR3 protein: CALFFLTGGTEAFF
CDR3 length: 15; D gene: NA; clone size: few; J gene: TRBJ1-6; V gene: TRBV28; CDR3 DNA: TGTGCCAGCAGTTTAGAGCGGGGGCGTGATTCACCCCTCCACTTT; CDR3 protein: CASSLERGRDSPLHF
CDR3 length: 14; D gene: NA; clone size: NA; J gene: TRBJ2-7; V gene: TRBV6-5; CDR3 DNA: TGTGCCAGCAGAAACGGGGGAGTTGCCTACGAGCAGTACTTC; CDR3 protein: CASRNGGVAYEQYF
CDR3 length: 16; D gene: TRBD1; clone size: NA; J gene: TRBJ1-2; V gene: TRBV5-1; CDR3 DNA: TGCGCCAGCAGCTTCGGAGGGGGCGCTGATATCGATGGCTACACCTTC; CDR3 protein: CASSFGGGADIDGYTF
CDR3 length: 15; D gene: TRBD1; clone size: NA; J gene: TRBJ2-5; V gene: TRBV5-4; CDR3 DNA: TGTGCCAGCAGCTTGGTACAGGGGTACCAAGAGACCCAGTACTTC; CDR3 protein: CASSLVQGYQETQYF
CDR3 length: 13; D gene: TRBD2; clone size: NA; J gene: TRBJ2-1; V gene: TRBV5-5; CDR3 DNA: TGTGCCAGCAGCTTGGGGACTAGCGGGGAAGCGTTCTTC; CDR3 protein: CASSLGTSGEAFF
CDR3 length: 11; D gene: NA; clone size: once; J gene: TRBJ2-7; V gene: TRBV10-3; CDR3 DNA: TGTGCCATCAGTGCAGGGTACGAGCAGTACTTC; CDR3 protein: CAISAGYEQYF
CDR3 length: 14; D gene: NA; clone size: once; J gene: TRBJ1-1; V gene: TRBV5-1; CDR3 DNA: TGCGCCAGCAGCTTGCAGGGAAGAAGCACTGAAGCTTTCTTT; CDR3 protein: CASSLQGRSTEAFF
CDR3 length: 15; D gene: NA; clone size: NA; J gene: TRBJ1-3; V gene: TRBV4-2; CDR3 DNA: TGTGCCAGCAGCCGCGGACAGAACTCTGGAAACACCATATATTTT; CDR3 protein: CASSRGQNSGNTIYF
CDR3 length: 19; D gene: TRBD2; clone size: NA; J gene: TRBJ2-4; V gene: TRBV4-2; CDR3 DNA: TGTGCCAGCAGCCAAGTCCTAGCGGGGGGGCCTGTAGTTAGAAACATTCAGTACTTC; CDR3 protein: CASSQVLAGGPVVRNIQYF
CDR3 length: 15; D gene: NA; clone size: NA; J gene: TRBJ2-3; V gene: TRBV5-6; CDR3 DNA: TGTGCCAGCAGCTCGGCCCTCCCGAGGAGAGATACGCAGTATTTT; CDR3 protein: CASSSALPRRDTQYF
CDR3 length: 13; D gene: NA; clone size: once; J gene: TRBJ1-1; V gene: TRBV18; CDR3 DNA: TGTGCCAGCACACGGGAGGGCTACACTGAAGCTTTCTTT; CDR3 protein: CASTREGYTEAFF
CDR3 length: 11; D gene: NA; clone size: NA; J gene: TRBJ1-1; V gene: TRBV5-6; CDR3 DNA: TGTGCCAGCAGCTTGAACGGTGAAGCTTTCTTT; CDR3 protein: CASSLNGEAFF
CDR3 length: 11; D gene: NA; clone size: NA; J gene: TRBJ1-2; V gene: TRBV6-1; CDR3 DNA: TGTGCCAGCAGTGAGAGTTACGGCTACACCTTC; CDR3 protein: CASSESYGYTF
CDR3 length: 11; D gene: TRBD2; clone size: NA; J gene: TRBJ2-3; V gene: TRBV28; CDR3 DNA: TGTGCCAGCAGCCCGGGACTAAGGCAGTATTTT; CDR3 protein: CASSPGLRQYF
CDR3 length: 15; D gene: TRBD2; clone size: NA; J gene: TRBJ2-3; V gene: TRBV6-5; CDR3 DNA: TGTGCCAGCAGCAGACTAGCGGGGGGCCGCGGTACGCAGTATTTT; CDR3 protein: CASSRLAGGRGTQYF
CDR3 length: 14; D gene: NA; clone size: NA; J gene: TRBJ1-1; V gene: TRBV18; CDR3 DNA: TGTGCCAGCTCACCACTCAGGGGAGACACTGAAGCTTTCTTT; CDR3 protein: CASSPLRGDTEAFF
CDR3 length: 15; D gene: TRBD1; clone size: NA; J gene: TRBJ2-5; V gene: TRBV6-5; CDR3 DNA: TGTGCCAGCAGTCCCGGGACAGGGGACCAAGAGACCCAGTACTTC; CDR3 protein: CASSPGTGDQETQYF
CDR3 length: 12; D gene: TRBD1; clone size: NA; J gene: TRBJ1-6; V gene: TRBV6-1; CDR3 DNA: TGTGCCAGCAGGCTGGACAGGGGAAAAGGCCACTTT; CDR3 protein: CASRLDRGKGHF
CDR3 length: 13; D gene: NA; clone size: few; J gene: TRBJ1-1; V gene: TRBV14; CDR3 DNA: TGTGCCAGCAGCGCTTACAGGGCGTCTGAAGCTTTCTTT; CDR3 protein: CASSAYRASEAFF
CDR3 length: 16; D gene: TRBD1; clone size: NA; J gene: TRBJ1-1; V gene: TRBV5-1; CDR3 DNA: TGCGCCAGCAGCTCGCCATATGACGCAGGGGGGACTGAAGCTTTCTTT; CDR3 protein: CASSSPYDAGGTEAFF
CDR3 length: 14; D gene: TRBD1; clone size: few; J gene: TRBJ1-1; V gene: TRBV7-2; CDR3 DNA: TGTGCCAGCAGCCCGTCGACAGGGGACACTGAAGCTTTCTTT; CDR3 protein: CASSPSTGDTEAFF
CDR3 length: 15; D gene: NA; clone size: NA; J gene: TRBJ1-2; V gene: TRBV27; CDR3 DNA: TGTGCCAGCAGTTTGGGCTCTGGGGGGGACTATGGCTACACCTTC; CDR3 protein: CASSLGSGGDYGYTF
CDR3 length: 12; D gene: NA; clone size: few; J gene: TRBJ1-6; V gene: TRBV6-5; CDR3 DNA: TGTGCCAGCAGCCGGAGCAATTCACCCCTCCACTTT; CDR3 protein: CASSRSNSPLHF
CDR3 length: 15; D gene: NA; clone size: NA; J gene: TRBJ2-1; V gene: TRBV5-3; CDR3 DNA: TGTGCCAGAAGCCATACCGGGACAAACTACAATGAGCAGTTCTTC; CDR3 protein: CARSHTGTNYNEQFF
CDR3 length: 15; D gene: NA; clone size: NA; J gene: TRBJ2-1; V gene: TRBV6-5; CDR3 DNA: TGTGCCAGCAGTTACTCGTGGGTCCAGGGGAATGAGCAGTTCTTC; CDR3 protein: CASSYSWVQGNEQFF
CDR3 length: 18; D gene: NA; clone size: once; J gene: TRBJ2-2; V gene: TRBV15; CDR3 DNA: TGTGCCACCAGCAGAGATCCCTATGGCGGGGCTAAGGCCGGGGAGCTGTTTTTT; CDR3 protein: CATSRDPYGGAKAGELFF
CDR3 length: 16; D gene: TRBD2; clone size: NA; J gene: TRBJ2-3; V gene: TRBV18; CDR3 DNA: TGTGCCAGCTCACCCGTAGCGGGGGGGAACACAGATACGCAGTATTTT; CDR3 protein: CASSPVAGGNTDTQYF
CDR3 length: 14; D gene: NA; clone size: NA; J gene: TRBJ1-4; V gene: TRBV5-8; CDR3 DNA: TGTGCCAGCAGCTTCCAGGGGTTTGGGGAAAAACTGTTTTTT; CDR3 protein: CASSFQGFGEKLFF
CDR3 length: 14; D gene: NA; clone size: NA; J gene: TRBJ2-7; V gene: TRBV28; CDR3 DNA: TGTGCCAGCGTTGCCGGGACACTTCACAACGAGCAGTACTTC; CDR3 protein: CASVAGTLHNEQYF
CDR3 length: 13; D gene: TRBD2; clone size: NA; J gene: TRBJ2-1; V gene: TRBV11-3; CDR3 DNA: TGTGCCAGCAGGGATAGCGGGGGGGATGAGCAGTTCTTC; CDR3 protein: CASRDSGGDEQFF
CDR3 length: 13; D gene: NA; clone size: NA; J gene: TRBJ1-2; V gene: TRBV6-1; CDR3 DNA: TGTGCCAGCAGTTCGTGGACATCGGGTGGCTACACCTTC; CDR3 protein: CASSSWTSGGYTF
CDR3 length: 13; D gene: NA; clone size: NA; J gene: TRBJ2-5; V gene: TRBV5-1; CDR3 DNA: TGCGCCAGCAGCTTATCAGGGTCAGAGACCCAGTACTTC; CDR3 protein: CASSLSGSETQYF
CDR3 length: 14; D gene: NA; clone size: NA; J gene: TRBJ1-1; V gene: TRBV7-6; CDR3 DNA: TGTGCCAGCAGCTTAGTACCGGGTGGAGGTGAAGCTTTCTTT; CDR3 protein: CASSLVPGGGEAFF
CDR3 length: 14; D gene: TRBD1; clone size: NA; J gene: TRBJ1-1; V gene: TRBV2; CDR3 DNA: TGTGCCAGCAGTGCCGACAGGGCAAACACTGAAGCTTTCTTT; CDR3 protein: CASSADRANTEAFF
CDR3 length: 16; D gene: TRBD1; clone size: few; J gene: TRBJ1-4; V gene: TRBV5-1; CDR3 DNA: TGCGCCAGCAGCCAGGGGGCCGTTGCAACTAATGAAAAACTGTTTTTT; CDR3 protein: CASSQGAVATNEKLFF
CDR3 length: 16; D gene: TRBD1; clone size: NA; J gene: TRBJ2-5; V gene: TRBV5-1; CDR3 DNA: TGCGCCAGCAGCTCCAGAGGGGACAGCCCAGGGGAGACCCAGTACTTC; CDR3 protein: CASSSRGDSPGETQYF